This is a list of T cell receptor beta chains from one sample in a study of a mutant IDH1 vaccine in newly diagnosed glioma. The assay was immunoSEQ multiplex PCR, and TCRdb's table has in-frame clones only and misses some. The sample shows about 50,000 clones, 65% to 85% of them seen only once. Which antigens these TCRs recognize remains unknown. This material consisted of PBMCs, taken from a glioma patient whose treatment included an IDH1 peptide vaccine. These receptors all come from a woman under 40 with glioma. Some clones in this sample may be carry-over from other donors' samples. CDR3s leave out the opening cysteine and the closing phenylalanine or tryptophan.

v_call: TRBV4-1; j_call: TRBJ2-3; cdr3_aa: ASSQGGGTALTDTQY
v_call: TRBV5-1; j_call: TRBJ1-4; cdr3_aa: ASSLGGEKLF
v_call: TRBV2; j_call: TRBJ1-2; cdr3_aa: ASSGGQGFYGYT
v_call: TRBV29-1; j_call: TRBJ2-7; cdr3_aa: SVELTGCVQY
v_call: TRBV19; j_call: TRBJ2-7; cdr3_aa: ASSMGGGQGYEQY
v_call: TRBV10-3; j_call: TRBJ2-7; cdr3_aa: AITGTAGNEQY
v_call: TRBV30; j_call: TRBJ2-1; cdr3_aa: AWSGTSSYNEQF
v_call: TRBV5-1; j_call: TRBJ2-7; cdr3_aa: ASSPRVRTTGEQY
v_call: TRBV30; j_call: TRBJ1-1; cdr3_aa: AWRRVALGTEAF
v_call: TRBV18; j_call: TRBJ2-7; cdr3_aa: ASSSGISYEQY
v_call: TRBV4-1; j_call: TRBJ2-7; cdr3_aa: ASSQGLMGGRSSYEQY
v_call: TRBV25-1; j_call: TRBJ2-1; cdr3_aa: ASSEYSARSNEQF
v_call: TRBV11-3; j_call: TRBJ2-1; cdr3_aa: ASSLGNEQF
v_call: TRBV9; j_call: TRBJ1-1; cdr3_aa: ASSVRRGTEAF
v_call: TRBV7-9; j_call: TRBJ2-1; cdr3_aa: ASSSGHYNEQF
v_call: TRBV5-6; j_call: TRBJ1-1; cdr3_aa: ASSLGPGAPEAF
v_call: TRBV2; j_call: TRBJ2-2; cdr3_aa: ASNGVATNTGELF
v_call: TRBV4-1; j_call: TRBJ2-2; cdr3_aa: ASSQPDRGPITGELF
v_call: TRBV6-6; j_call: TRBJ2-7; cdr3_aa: ASSPGGGLYEQY
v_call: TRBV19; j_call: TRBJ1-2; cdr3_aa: ASSITRTGDDGYT
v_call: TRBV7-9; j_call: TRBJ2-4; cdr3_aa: ASTWGGQGAAKNIQY
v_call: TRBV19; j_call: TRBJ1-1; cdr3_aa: ASSIWDRANTEAF
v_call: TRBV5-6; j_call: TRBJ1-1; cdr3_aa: ASSPPNYRGEAF
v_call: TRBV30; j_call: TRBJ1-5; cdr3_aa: AWSPGLSNQPQH
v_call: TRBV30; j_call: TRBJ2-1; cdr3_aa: AWKQSSLFDEQF
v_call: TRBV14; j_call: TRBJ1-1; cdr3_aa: ASSQLGGTEAF
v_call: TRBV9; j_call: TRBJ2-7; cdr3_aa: ASSLEGIHEQY
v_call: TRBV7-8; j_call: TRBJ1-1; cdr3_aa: ASSDRVGMTEAF
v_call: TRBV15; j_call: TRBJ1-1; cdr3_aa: ATSRAGAGNTEAF
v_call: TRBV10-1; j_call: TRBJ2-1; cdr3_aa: ASSERPGQISTNEQF
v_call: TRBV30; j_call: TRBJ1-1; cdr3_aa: AWSLVGGTEAF
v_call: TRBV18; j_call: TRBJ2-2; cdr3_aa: ASSPPGTSGANTGELF
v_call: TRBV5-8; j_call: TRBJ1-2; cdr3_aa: AFTRTGREGYT
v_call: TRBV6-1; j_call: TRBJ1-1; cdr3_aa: ASSEARNREEAF
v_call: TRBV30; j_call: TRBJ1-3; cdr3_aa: AWSVWGRQAGSGNTIY
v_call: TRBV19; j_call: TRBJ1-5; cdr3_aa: ASSPRDRLGSQPQH
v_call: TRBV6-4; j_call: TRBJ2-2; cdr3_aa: ASSGGTGELF
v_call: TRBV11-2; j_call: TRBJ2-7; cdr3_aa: ASSLTDRLDFYEQY
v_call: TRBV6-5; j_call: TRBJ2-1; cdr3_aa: ASSYLVAAPYNEQF
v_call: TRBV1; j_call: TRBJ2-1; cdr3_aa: TSSPLPPGGRAYNEQF
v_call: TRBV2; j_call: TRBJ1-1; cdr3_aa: AGPDRNTEAF
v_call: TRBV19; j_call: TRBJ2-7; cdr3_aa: ASSRGTYEQY
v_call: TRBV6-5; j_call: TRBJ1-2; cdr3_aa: ASSYSAANYGYT
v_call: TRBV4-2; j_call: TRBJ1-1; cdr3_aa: ASSQDGQGENTEAF
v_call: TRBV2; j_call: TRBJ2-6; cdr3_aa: ASSERSGANVLT
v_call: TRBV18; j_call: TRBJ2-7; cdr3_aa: ASSPTSGPSYEQY
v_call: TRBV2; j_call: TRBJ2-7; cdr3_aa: ASSTLPGPYEQY
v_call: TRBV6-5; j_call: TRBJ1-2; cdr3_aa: ASSGQGASYGYT
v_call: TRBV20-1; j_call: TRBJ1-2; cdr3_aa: SARAGPGYT
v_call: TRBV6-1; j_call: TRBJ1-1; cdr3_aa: ASSAEVGNTEAF
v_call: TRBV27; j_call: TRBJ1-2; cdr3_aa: ASSLSQGRTAEGYT
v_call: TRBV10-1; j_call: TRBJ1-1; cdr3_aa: ASSGGGTEAF
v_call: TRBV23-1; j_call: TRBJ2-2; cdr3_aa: ASNRGLAGRGNTGELF
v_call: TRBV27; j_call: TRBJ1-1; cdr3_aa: ASTRTRFWGGEAF
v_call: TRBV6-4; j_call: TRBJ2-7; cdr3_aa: ASSEYVGSYEQY